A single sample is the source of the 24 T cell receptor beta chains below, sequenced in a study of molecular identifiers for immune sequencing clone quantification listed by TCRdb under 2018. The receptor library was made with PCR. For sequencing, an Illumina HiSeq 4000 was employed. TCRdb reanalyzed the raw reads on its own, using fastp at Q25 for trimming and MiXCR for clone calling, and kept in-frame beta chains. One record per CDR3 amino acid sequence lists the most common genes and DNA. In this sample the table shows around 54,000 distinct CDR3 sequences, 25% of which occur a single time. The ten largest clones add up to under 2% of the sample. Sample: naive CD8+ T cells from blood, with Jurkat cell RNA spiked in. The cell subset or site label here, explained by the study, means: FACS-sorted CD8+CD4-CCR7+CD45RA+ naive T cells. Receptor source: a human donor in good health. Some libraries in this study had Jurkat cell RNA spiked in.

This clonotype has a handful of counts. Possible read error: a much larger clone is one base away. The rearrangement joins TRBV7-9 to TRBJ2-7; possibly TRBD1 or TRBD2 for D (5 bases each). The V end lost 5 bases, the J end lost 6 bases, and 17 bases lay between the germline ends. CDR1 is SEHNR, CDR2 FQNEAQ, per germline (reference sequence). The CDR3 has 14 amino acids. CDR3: CASSNSGASFEQYF. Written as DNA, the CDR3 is TGTGCCAGCAGCAACTCCGGGGCTAGCTTCGAGCAGTACTTC.

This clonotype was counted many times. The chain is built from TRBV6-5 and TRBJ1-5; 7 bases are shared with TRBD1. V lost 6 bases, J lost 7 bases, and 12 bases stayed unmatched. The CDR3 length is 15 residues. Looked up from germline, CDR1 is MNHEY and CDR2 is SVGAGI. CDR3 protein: CASSRRDSRGQPQHF. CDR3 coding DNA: TGTGCCAGCAGCCGACGGGACAGTCGAGGGCAGCCCCAGCATTTT.

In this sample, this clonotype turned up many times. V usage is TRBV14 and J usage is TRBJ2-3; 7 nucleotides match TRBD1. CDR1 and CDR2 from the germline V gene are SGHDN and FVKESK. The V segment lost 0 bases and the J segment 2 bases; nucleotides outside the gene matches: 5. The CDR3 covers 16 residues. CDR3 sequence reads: CASSQDPTGYTDTQYF. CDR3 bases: TGTGCCAGCAGCCAAGATCCGACAGGGTACACAGATACGCAGTATTTT.

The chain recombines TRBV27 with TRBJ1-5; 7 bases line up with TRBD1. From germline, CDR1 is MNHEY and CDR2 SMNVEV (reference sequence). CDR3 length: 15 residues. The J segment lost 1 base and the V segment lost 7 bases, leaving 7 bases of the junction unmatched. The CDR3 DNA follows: TGTGCCAGCAAGACAGGGCTTGGGAGCAATCAGCCCCAGCATTTT. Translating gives CASKTGLGSNQPQHF.

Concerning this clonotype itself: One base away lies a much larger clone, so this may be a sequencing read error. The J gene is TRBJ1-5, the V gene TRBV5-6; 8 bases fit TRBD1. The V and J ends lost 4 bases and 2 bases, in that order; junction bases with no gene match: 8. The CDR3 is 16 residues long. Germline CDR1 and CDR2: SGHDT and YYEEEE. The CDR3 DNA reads TGTGCCAGCAGCGATGGGGCAGGGGGCGGCAATCAGCCCCAGCATTTT. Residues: CASSDGAGGGNQPQHF. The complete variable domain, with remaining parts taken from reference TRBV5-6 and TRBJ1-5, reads DAGVTQSPTHLIKTRGQQVTLRCSPKSGHDTVSWYQQALGQGPQFIFQYYEEEERQRGNFPDRFSGHQFPNYSSELNVNALLLGDSALYLCASSDGAGGGNQPQHFGDGTRLSIL.

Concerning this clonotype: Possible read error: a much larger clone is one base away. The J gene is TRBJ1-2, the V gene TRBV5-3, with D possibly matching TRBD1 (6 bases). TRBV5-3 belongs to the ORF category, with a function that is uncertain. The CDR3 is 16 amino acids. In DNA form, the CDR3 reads TGTGCCAGCAGGCTGGGGTGGAACAGGGATAACTCTGGCTACACCTTC. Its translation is CASRLGWNRDNSGYTF.

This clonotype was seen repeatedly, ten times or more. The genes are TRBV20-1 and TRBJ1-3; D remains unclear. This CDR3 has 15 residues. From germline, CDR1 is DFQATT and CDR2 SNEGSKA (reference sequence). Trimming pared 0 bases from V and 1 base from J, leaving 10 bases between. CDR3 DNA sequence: TGCAGTGCTAGAGATCCACGGATTTCTGGAAACACCATATATTTT. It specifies CSARDPRISGNTIYF.

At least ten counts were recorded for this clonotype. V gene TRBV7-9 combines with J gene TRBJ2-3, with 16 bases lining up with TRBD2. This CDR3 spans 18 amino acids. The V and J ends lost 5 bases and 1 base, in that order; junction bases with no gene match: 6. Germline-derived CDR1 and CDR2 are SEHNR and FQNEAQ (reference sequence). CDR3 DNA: TGTGCCAGCAGCGTCCCCGGGACTAGCGGGAGGGGCACAGATACGCAGTATTTT. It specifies CASSVPGTSGRGTDTQYF. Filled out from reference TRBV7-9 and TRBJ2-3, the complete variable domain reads DTGVSQNPRHKITKRGQNVTFRCDPISEHNRLYWYRQTLGQGPEFLTYFQNEAQLEKSRLLSDRFSAERPKGSFSTLEIQRTEQGDSAMYLCASSVPGTSGRGTDTQYFGPGTRLTVL.

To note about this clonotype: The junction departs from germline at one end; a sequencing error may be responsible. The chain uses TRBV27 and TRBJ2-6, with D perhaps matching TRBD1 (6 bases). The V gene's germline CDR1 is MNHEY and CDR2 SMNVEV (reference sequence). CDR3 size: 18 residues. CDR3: CASSRRGRGGSGANVPTF. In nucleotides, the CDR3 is TGTGCCAGCAGTCGCAGGGGAAGGGGTGGGTCTGGGGCCAACGTCCCGACTTTC. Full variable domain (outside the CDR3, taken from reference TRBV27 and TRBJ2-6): EAQVTQNPRYLITVTGKKLTVTCSQNMNHEYMSWYRQDPGLGLRQIYYSMNVEVTDKGDVPEGYKVSRKEKRNFPLILESPSPNQTSLYFCASSRRGRGGSGANVPTFGAGSRLTVL.

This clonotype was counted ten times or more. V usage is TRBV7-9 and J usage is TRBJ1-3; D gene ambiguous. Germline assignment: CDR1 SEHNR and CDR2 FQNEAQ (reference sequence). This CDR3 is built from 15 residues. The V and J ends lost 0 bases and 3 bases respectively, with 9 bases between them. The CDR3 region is CASSLAPSDGNTIYF. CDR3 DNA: TGTGCCAGCAGCTTAGCGCCTTCCGATGGAAACACCATATATTTT.

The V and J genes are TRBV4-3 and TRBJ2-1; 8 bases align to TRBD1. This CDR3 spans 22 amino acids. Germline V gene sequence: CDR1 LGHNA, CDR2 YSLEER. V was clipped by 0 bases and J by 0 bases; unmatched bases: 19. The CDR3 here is CASSQDSPYGRGPESSYNEQFF. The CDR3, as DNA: TGCGCCAGCAGCCAAGATAGTCCGTATGGCAGGGGGCCCGAAAGCTCCTACAATGAGCAGTTCTTC.

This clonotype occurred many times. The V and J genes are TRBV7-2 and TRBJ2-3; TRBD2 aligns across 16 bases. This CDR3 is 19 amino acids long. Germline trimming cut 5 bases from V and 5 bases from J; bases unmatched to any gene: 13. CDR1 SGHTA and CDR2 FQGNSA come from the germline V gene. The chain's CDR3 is CASSQSLGTSGGAGDTQYF. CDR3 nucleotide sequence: TGTGCCAGCAGCCAGAGCCTGGGGACTAGCGGGGGGGCCGGAGATACGCAGTATTTT.

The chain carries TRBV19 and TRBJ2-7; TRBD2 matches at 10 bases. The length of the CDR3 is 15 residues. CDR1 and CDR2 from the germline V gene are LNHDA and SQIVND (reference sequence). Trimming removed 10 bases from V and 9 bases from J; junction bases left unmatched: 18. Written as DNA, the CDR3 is TGTGCCACCTCAAGGACTAGCGGAGATTACGCCGCGCAGTACTTC. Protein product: CATSRTSGDYAAQYF.

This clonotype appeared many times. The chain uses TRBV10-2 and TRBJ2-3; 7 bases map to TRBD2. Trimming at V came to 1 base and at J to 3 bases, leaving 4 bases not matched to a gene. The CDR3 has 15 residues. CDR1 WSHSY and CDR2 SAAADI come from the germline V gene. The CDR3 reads CASSEWGGWTDTQYF. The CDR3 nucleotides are TGCGCCAGCAGTGAGTGGGGGGGGTGGACAGATACGCAGTATTTT.

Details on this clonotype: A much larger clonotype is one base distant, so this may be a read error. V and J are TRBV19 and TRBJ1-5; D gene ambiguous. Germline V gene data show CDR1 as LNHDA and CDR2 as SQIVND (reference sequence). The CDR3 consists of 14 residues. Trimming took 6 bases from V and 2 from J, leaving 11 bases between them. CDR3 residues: CASREGDGNQPQHF. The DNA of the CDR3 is TGTGCCAGTAGAGAGGGTGATGGCAATCAGCCCCAGCATTTT. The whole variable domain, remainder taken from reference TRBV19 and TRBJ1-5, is DGGITQSPKYLFRKEGQNVTLSCEQNLNHDAMYWYRQDPGQGLRLIYYSQIVNDFQKGDIAEGYSVSREKKESFPLTVTSAQKNPTAFYLCASREGDGNQPQHFGDGTRLSIL.

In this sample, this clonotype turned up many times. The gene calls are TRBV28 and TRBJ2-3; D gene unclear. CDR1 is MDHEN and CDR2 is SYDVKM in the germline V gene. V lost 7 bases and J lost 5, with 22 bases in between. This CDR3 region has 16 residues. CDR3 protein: CASNPEAGPGRDTQYF. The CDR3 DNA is TGTGCCAGCAACCCAGAGGCAGGACCCGGCAGAGATACGCAGTATTTT.

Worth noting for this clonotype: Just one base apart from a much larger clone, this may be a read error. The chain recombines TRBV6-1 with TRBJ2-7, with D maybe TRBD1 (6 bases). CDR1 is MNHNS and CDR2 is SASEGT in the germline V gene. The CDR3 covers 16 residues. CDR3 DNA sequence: TGTGCCAGCAGTGAGTACCCGGGACAACAAACCTACGAGCAGCACTTC. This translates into CASSEYPGQQTYEQHF.

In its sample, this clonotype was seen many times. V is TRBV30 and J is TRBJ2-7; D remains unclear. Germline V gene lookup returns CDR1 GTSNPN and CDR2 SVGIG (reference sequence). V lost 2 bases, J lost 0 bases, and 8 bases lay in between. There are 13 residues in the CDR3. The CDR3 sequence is CAWSPESSYEQYF. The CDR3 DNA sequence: TGTGCCTGGAGTCCAGAGAGCTCCTACGAGCAGTACTTC.

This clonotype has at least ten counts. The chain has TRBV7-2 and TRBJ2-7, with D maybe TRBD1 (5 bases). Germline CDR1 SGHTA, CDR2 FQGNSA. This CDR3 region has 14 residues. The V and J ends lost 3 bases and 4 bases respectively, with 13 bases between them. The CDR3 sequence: CASSFAGLGYEQYF. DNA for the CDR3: TGTGCCAGCAGCTTTGCAGGGTTAGGGTACGAGCAGTACTTC.

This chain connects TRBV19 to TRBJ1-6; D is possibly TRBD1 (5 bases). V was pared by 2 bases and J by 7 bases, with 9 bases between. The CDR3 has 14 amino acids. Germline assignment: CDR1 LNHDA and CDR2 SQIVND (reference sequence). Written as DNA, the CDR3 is TGTGCCAGTAGTATAAGCGGGGGAAATTCACCCCTCCACTTT. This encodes CASSISGGNSPLHF.

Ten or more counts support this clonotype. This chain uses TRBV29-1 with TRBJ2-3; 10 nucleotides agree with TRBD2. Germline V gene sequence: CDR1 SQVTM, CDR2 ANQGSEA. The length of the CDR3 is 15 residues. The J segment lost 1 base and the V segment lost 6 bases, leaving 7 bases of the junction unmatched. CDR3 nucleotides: TGCAGCGTAGACCCCGGGACTAGCGGCACAGATACGCAGTATTTT. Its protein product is CSVDPGTSGTDTQYF.

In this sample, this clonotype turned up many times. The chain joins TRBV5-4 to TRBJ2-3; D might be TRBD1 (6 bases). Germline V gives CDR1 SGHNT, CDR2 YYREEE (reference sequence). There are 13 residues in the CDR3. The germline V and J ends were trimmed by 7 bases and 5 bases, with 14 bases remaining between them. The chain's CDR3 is CASFRAGEDTQYF. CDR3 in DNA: TGTGCCAGCTTTCGAGCAGGGGAAGATACGCAGTATTTT.

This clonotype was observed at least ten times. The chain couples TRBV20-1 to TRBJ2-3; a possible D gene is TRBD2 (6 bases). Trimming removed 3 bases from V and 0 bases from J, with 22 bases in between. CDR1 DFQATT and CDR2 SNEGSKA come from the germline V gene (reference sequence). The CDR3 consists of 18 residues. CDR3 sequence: CSASVLAGGMNSTDTQYF. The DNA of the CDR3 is TGCAGTGCTAGTGTCCTAGCTGGAGGGATGAATAGCACAGATACGCAGTATTTT.

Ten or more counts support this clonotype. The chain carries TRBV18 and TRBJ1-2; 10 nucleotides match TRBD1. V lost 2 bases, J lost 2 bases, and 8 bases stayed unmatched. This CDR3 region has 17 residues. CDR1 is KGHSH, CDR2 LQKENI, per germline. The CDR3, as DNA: TGTGCCAGCTCACCAGAGACAGGGGGCGTCCCCAACTATGGCTACACCTTC. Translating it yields CASSPETGGVPNYGYTF.